The entry below gives a single T cell receptor (beta chain) sequence along with its context. Its antigen is not identified. Primers included in the PCR were 60 Vbeta and 13 Jbeta primers. Per the original data handling: The authors later counted 70 million to 80 million unique TCR beta chains, some 11 million of them shared. Clones were read by immunoSEQ multiplex PCR, and TCRdb kept only the in-frame ones, dropping some. The DNA gave D and trimming, while V, J and clone size come from that table. The repertoire holds roughly 100,000 clones, with roughly 74% as singletons. Per germline, CDR1 MRHNA and CDR2 SNTAGT. The CDR3 is made up of 15 amino acids. With V trimmed by 6 bases and J by 5 bases, 12 bases remained unmatched. This sample stems from a study of cytomegalovirus exposure and HLA in healthy donors. Study-wide context: The study's early data release held some 85 million unique TCRs from HLA-typed donors.

The study's findings and limits: Fewer N-insertions (relative to the roughly 700-donor mean) were reportedly seen in an Asian-associated ancestry cluster in a later analysis.

The clonotype was recovered from a man between 35 and 55 years old in good health and CMV-seronegative. The V and J genes are TRBV6-4 and TRBJ2-5, with 7 bases fitting TRBD2. Material for sequencing was PBMCs. In DNA, the CDR3 is TGTGCCAGCAGGGATGAGCGGGGCGAGGAGGAGACCCAGTACTTC. This encodes CASRDERGEEETQYF.